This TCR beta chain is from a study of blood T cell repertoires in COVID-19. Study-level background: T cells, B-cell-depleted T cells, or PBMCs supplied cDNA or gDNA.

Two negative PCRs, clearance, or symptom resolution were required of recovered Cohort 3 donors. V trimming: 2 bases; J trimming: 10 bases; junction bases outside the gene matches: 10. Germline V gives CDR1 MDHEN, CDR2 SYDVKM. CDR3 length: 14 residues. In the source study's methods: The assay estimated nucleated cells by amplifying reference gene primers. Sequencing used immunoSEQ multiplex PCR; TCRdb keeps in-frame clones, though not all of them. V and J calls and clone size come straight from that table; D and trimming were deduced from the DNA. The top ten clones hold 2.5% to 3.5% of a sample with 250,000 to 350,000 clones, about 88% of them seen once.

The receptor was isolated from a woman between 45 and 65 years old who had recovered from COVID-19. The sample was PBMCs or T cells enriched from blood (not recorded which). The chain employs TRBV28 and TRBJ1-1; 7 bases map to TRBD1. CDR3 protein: CASSLGTVFNRAFF. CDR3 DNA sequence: TGTGCCAGCAGTTTAGGGACAGTCTTTAATAGAGCTTTCTTT.